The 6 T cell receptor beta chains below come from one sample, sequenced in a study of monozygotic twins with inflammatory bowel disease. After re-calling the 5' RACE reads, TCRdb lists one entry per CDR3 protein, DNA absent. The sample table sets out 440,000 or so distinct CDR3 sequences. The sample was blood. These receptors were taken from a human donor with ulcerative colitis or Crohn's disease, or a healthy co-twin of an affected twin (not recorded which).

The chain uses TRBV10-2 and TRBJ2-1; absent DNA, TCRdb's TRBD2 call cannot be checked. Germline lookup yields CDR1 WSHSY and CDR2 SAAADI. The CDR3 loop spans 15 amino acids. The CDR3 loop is CASSPSGRAYNEQFF.

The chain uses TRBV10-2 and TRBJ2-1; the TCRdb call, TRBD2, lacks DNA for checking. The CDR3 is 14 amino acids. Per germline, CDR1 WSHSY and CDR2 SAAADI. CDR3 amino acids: CASTPSGRVNEQFF.

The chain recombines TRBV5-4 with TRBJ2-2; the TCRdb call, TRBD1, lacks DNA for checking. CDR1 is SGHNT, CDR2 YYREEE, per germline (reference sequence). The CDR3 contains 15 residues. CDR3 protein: CASSLQGADTGELFF.

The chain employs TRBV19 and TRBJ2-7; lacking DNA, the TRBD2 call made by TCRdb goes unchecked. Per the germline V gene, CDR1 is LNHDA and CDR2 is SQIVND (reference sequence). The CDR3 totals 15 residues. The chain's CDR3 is CASSIESSPPYEQYF. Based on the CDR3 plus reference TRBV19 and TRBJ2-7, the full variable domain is DGGITQSPKYLFRKEGQNVTLSCEQNLNHDAMYWYRQDPGQGLRLIYYSQIVNDFQKGDIAEGYSVSREKKESFPLTVTSAQKNPTAFYLCASSIESSPPYEQYFGPGTRLTVT.

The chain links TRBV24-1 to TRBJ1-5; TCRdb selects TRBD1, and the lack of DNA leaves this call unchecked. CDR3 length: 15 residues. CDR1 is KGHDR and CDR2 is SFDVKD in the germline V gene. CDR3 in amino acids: CATSPPGRGNQPQHF.

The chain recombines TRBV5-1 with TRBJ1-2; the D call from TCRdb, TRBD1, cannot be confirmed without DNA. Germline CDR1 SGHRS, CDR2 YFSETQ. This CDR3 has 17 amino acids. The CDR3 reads CASSSSRVSIAGSGYTF.